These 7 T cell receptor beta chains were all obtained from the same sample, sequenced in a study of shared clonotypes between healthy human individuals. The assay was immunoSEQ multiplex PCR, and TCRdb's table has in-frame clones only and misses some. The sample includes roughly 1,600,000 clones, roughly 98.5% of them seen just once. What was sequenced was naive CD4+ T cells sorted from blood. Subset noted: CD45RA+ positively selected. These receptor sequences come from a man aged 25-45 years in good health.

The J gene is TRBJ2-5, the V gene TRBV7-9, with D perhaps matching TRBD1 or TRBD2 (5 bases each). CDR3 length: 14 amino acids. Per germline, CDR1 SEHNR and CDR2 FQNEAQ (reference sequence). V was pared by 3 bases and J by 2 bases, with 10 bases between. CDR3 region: CASSLGRNQETQYF. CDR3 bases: TGTGCCAGCAGCTTGGGACGGAATCAAGAGACCCAGTACTTC.

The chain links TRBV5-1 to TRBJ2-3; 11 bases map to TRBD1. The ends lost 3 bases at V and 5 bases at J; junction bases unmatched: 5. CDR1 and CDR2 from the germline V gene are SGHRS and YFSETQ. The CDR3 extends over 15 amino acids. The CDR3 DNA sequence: TGCGCCAGCAGCTGGACGGGACAGGGGGTAGATACGCAGTATTTT. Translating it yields CASSWTGQGVDTQYF.

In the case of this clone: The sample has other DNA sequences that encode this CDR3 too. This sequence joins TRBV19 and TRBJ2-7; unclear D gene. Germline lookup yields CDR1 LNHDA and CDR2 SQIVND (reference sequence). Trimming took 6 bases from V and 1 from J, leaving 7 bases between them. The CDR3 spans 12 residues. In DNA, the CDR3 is TGTGCCAGTAGGGGCAGATCCTACGAGCAGTACTTC. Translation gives CASRGRSYEQYF.

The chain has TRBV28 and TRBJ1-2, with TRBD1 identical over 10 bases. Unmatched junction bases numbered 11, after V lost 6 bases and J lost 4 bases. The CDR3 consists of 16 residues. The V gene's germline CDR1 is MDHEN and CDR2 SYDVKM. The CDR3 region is CASRRPGTGESYGYTF. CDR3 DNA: TGTGCCAGCAGAAGGCCTGGGACAGGGGAGTCCTATGGCTACACCTTC.

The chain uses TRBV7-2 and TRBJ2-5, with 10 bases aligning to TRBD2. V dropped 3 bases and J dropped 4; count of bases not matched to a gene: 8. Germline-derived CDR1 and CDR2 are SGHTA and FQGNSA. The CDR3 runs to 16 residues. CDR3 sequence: CASSLPGLAGVETQYF. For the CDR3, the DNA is TGTGCCAGCAGCTTGCCGGGCCTAGCGGGAGTAGAGACCCAGTACTTC.

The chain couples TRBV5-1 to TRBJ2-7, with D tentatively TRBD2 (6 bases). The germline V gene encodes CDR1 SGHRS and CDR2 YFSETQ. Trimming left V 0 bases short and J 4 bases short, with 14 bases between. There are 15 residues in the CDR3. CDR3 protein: CASSLATGEKYEQYF. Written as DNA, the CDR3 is TGCGCCAGCAGCTTGGCCACGGGGGAGAAGTACGAGCAGTACTTC.

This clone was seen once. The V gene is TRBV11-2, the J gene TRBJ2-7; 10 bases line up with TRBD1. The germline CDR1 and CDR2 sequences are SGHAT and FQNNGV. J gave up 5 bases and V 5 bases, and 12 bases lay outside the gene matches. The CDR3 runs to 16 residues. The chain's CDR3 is CASSRPRTGGGDEQYF. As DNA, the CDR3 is TGTGCCAGCAGCCGACCCCGGACAGGGGGAGGGGACGAGCAGTACTTC.